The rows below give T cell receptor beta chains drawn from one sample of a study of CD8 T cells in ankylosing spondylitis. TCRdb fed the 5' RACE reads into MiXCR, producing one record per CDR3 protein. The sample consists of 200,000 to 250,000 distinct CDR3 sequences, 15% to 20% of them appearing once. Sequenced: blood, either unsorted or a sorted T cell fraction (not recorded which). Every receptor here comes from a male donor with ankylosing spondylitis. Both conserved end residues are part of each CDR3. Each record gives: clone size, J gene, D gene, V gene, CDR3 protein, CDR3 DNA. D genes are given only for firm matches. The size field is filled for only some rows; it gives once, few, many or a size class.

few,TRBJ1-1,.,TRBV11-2,CASRGWGGDTEAFF,TGTGCCAGCAGGGGGTGGGGGGGTGACACTGAAGCTTTCTTT
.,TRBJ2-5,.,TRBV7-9,CASSPQQGQETQYF,TGTGCCAGCAGCCCCCAACAGGGCCAAGAGACCCAGTACTTC
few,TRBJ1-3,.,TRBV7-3,CASSLDRPSSGNTIYF,TGTGCCAGCAGCTTAGACCGACCGAGCTCTGGAAACACCATATATTTT
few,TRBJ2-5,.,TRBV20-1,CSARDLTGLSQETQYF,TGCAGTGCTAGAGATCTAACAGGGCTCTCCCAAGAGACCCAGTACTTC
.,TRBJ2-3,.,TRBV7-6,CASSLYPRDSLGTDTQYF,TGTGCCAGCAGCTTATACCCCCGCGACAGTTTGGGCACAGATACGCAGTATTTT
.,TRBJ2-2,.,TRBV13,CASRGGGQAGELFF,TGTGCCAGCAGAGGGGGGGGCCAAGCCGGGGAGCTGTTTTTT
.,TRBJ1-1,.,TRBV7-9,CASSPIPGGRDTEAFF,TGTGCCAGCAGCCCCATCCCCGGGGGCCGGGACACTGAAGCTTTCTTT
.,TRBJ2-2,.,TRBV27,CASSSPLVGGELFF,TGTGCCAGCAGTTCCCCCTTGGTAGGCGGGGAGCTGTTTTTT
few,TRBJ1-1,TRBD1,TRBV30,CAFANDRGRTEAFF,TGTGCCTTTGCTAACGACAGGGGACGCACTGAAGCTTTCTTT
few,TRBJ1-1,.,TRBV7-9,CASSSRDGMNTEAFF,TGTGCCAGCAGCTCAAGGGACGGCATGAACACTGAAGCTTTCTTT
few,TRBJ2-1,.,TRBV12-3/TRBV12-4,CASSYEHPNEQFF,TGTGCCAGCAGTTACGAACACCCGAATGAGCAGTTCTTC
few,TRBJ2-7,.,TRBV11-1,CASSLDGDEQYF,TGTGCCAGCAGCCTAGATGGGGACGAGCAGTACTTC
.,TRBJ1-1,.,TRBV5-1,CASSLKAPRSNTEAFF,TGCGCCAGCAGCTTGAAGGCGCCGAGATCGAACACTGAAGCTTTCTTT
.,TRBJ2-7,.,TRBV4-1,CASSQGDKGETYEQYF,TGCGCCAGCAGCCAAGGCGACAAGGGGGAAACCTACGAGCAGTACTTC
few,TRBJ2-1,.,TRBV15,CATIRSRSSYNEQFF,TGTGCCACCATCAGATCGAGGAGCTCCTACAATGAGCAGTTCTTC
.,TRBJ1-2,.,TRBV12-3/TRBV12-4,CASSATENYGYTF,TGTGCCAGCAGTGCCACAGAAAACTATGGCTACACCTTC
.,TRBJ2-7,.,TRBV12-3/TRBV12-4,CASSTGQRSNYEQYF,TGTGCCAGCAGTACGGGCCAGAGGTCTAACTACGAGCAGTACTTC
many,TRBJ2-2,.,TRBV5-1,CASSDLTTGNTGELFF,TGCGCCAGCAGCGATCTTACCACAGGGAACACCGGGGAGCTGTTTTTT